This T cell receptor (beta chain) originates from a study of cytomegalovirus exposure and HLA in healthy donors. CDR3 length: 15 amino acids. V dropped 2 bases and J dropped 0 bases, with 9 bases sitting between them. Germline V gene sequence: CDR1 SGHTS, CDR2 YDEGEE. Primers included in the PCR were 60 Vbeta and 13 Jbeta primers. Produced via immunoSEQ multiplex PCR; TCRdb's table is partial and in-frame only. The sample carries around 200,000 clones, more than 80% recorded once. Sequenced sample: PBMCs. This TCR was recovered from a boy between 10 and 17 years old in good health and CMV-seronegative. V gene TRBV5-8 combines with J gene TRBJ1-3; the D is unclear. The CDR3: CASSLVAGSGNTIYF. CDR3 in DNA: TGTGCCAGCAGCTTAGTGGCAGGCTCTGGAAACACCATATATTTT.